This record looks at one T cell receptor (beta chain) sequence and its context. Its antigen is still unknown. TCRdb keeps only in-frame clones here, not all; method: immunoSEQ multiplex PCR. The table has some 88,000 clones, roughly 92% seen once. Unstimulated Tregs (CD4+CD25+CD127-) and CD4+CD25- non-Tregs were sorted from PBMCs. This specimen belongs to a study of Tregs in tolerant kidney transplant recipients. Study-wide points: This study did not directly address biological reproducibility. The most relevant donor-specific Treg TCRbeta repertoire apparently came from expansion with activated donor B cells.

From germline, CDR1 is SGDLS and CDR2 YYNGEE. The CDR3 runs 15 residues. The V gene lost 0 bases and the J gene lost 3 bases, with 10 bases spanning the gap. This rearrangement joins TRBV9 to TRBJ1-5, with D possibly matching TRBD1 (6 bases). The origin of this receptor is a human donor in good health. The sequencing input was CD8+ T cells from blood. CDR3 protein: CASSVGGGINQPQHF. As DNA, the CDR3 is TGTGCCAGCAGCGTAGGAGGGGGAATCAATCAGCCCCAGCATTTT.